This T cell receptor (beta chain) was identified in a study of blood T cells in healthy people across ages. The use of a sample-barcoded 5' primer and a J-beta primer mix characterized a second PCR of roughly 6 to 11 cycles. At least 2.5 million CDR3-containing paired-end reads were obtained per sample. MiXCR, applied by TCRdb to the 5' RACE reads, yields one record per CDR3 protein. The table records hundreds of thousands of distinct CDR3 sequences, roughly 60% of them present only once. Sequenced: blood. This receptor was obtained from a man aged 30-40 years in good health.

The CDR3 sequence is CASSPGTSGEYF. CDR3 DNA sequence: TGTGCCAGCAGCCCCGGGACTAGCGGGGAGTATTTT. This chain connects TRBV12-3 or TRBV12-4 to TRBJ2-3, with 13 bases fitting TRBD2. The trim removed 6 bases at V and 13 bases at J, leaving 4 bases unmatched. The CDR3 has 12 amino acids.